The 20 T cell receptor beta chains below were found in one sample sequenced in a study of chemoradiotherapy in HPV16-positive cancers (dated by TCRdb to the early 2020s). Library generation was performed with the immunoSEQ multiplex PCR assay. Sourced from immuneACCESS, this table was stored by TCRdb with only in-frame sequences that have V and J called. A share of the clones is absent; for the studies checked, an unresolved V gene accounts for under half, and the remainder has no known explanation. This sample has a few thousand clones in its table, and roughly 90% of those were observed once. Around 4.1% of the sample belongs to the ten largest clones. The sample was tumor tissue, taken from a patient who underwent chemoradiotherapy. The receptors were gathered from a human donor with HPV-associated anogenital cancer.

For this clone: The junction departs from germline at one end; a sequencing error may be responsible. The chain has TRBV10-3 and TRBJ2-7; D gene ambiguous. Germline loops: CDR1 ENHRY, CDR2 SYGVKD. The CDR3 consists of 13 residues. Here the CDR3 DNA reads TGTGCCATAAACCCCAGTTTATCCTACGAGCAATTGTTC. This codes for CAINPSLSYEQLF.

Remarks on this clone: A junction boundary mismatches the germline segment, possibly from a read error. DNA of the CDR3: TGTGCCAGCAGCTTAGATCCCGGGACAACCTCGGGGGACTTC. This gives the protein CASSLDPGTTSGDF. The rearrangement joins TRBV11-2 to TRBJ1-2; D may be TRBD1 (6 bases). There are 14 residues in the CDR3. Per germline, CDR1 SGHAT and CDR2 FQNNGV.

The gene calls are TRBV6-4 and TRBJ2-2, with D perhaps TRBD2 (5 bases). This CDR3 has 14 residues. V was shortened by 2 bases and J by 5 bases, with 9 bases between the two germline ends. Germline-derived CDR1 and CDR2 are MRHNA and SNTAGT. The CDR3 sequence: CASSDGGGTGELFF. CDR3 DNA: TGTGCCAGCAGTGACGGCGGCGGGACCGGGGAGCTGTTTTTT.

The V and J genes are TRBV10-3 and TRBJ2-7; 14 bases fit TRBD2. From germline, CDR1 is ENHRY and CDR2 SYGVKD. This CDR3 contains 14 residues. V gave up 10 bases and J gave up 5 bases; unmatched junction bases: 7. CDR3 amino acids: CATGLAGGLNEQYF. The CDR3 bases are TGTGCCACCGGACTAGCGGGGGGTCTCAACGAGCAGTACTTC.

CDR3 sequence: CASSLTTGGGETQYF. As DNA, the CDR3 is TGTGCCAGCTCATTGACTACAGGGGGCGGGGAGACCCAGTACTTC. The chain employs TRBV5-4 and TRBJ2-5; 9 bases agree with TRBD1. This CDR3 spans 15 amino acids. The V segment lost 7 bases and the J segment 5 bases; nucleotides outside the gene matches: 12. CDR1 and CDR2 from the germline V gene are SGHNT and YYREEE (reference sequence).

The gene calls are TRBV2 and TRBJ1-1, with a weak D call TRBD1 (5 bases). Germline V CDR1 and CDR2: SNHLY, FYNNEI. The CDR3 has 13 amino acids. Trimming shortened V by 8 bases and J by 3 bases, and 13 bases separated the two germline ends. DNA for the CDR3: TGTGCCAGCCTGACAGAACCACACACTGAAGCTTTCTTT. It encodes CASLTEPHTEAFF.

This clone has a handful of counts. The rearrangement uses TRBV11-2 and TRBJ1-2; TRBD1 matches at 8 bases. Germline V CDR1 and CDR2: SGHAT, FQNNGV. With 8 bases clipped from V and 1 base from J, the junction kept 18 bases outside the gene matches. The CDR3 has 18 amino acids. The CDR3 spells CASGGFEMTGVDNYGYTF. CDR3 sequence (DNA): TGTGCCAGCGGAGGATTTGAGATGACAGGGGTCGATAACTATGGCTACACCTTC.

The gene calls are TRBV30 and TRBJ2-3; perhaps TRBD1 as D (6 bases). Trimming took off 2 bases at V and 6 bases at J, with 9 bases between the two ends. The CDR3 spans 12 residues. CDR1 is GTSNPN and CDR2 is SVGIG in the germline V gene (reference sequence). The CDR3 bases are TGTGCCTGGAGTCCCGACAGGGATACGCAGTATTTT. It yields the protein CAWSPDRDTQYF.

V usage is TRBV5-6 and J usage is TRBJ1-6; TRBD1 might be the D (6 bases). CDR1 is SGHDT, CDR2 YYEEEE, per germline. The V and J ends lost 4 bases and 4 bases respectively, with 9 bases between them. The CDR3 is made up of 14 amino acids. The CDR3 loop reads CASSLGQYNSPLHF. In DNA, the CDR3 is TGTGCCAGCAGCCTCGGACAGTATAATTCACCCCTCCACTTT.

This clone has a single count. The chain is built from TRBV29-1 and TRBJ1-1, with 7 bases that match TRBD1. Germline V gives CDR1 SQVTM, CDR2 ANQGSEA. J gave up 1 base and V 6 bases, and 11 bases lay outside the gene matches. The CDR3 consists of 15 residues. The CDR3 sequence is CSVHVAGTENTEAFF. CDR3 nucleotide sequence: TGCAGCGTCCACGTAGCCGGGACAGAGAACACTGAAGCTTTCTTT.

The sample holds a few counts of this clone. The gene calls are TRBV7-2 and TRBJ2-1; TRBD1 matches 9 bases. The CDR3 loop spans 15 amino acids. V gave up 0 bases and J gave up 8 bases; unmatched junction bases: 5. Germline V gene sequence: CDR1 SGHTA, CDR2 FQGNSA. CDR3 in DNA: TGTGCCAGCAGCTTAGCCGGGACAGGGATCCATGAGCAGTTCTTC. The encoded protein is CASSLAGTGIHEQFF.

The table lists this clone with a count of one. The chain couples TRBV27 to TRBJ1-2; D perhaps matches TRBD1 (5 bases). The CDR3 runs to 13 residues. Germline V gives CDR1 MNHEY, CDR2 SMNVEV (reference sequence). Trimming pared 3 bases from V and 1 base from J, leaving 6 bases between. CDR3 DNA: TGTGCCAGCAGTTTCAGGGATAACTATGGCTACACCTTC. Amino acid sequence: CASSFRDNYGYTF.

The CDR3 region has the DNA TGCGCCAGCAGCTGGGAGGGGGCCTATGGCTACACCTTC. This sequence encodes CASSWEGAYGYTF. The rearrangement uses TRBV5-1 and TRBJ1-2; 7 positions agree with TRBD1. Germline assignment: CDR1 SGHRS and CDR2 YFSETQ. The trim removed 3 bases at V and 4 bases at J, leaving 3 bases unmatched. This CDR3 has 13 amino acids.

V gene TRBV6-6 combines with J gene TRBJ2-7; D possibly corresponds to TRBD2 (7 bases). Trimming took off 6 bases at V and 4 bases at J, with 19 bases between the two ends. This CDR3 spans 15 amino acids. The germline gives CDR1 MNHNY, CDR2 SVGAGI (reference sequence). DNA of the CDR3: TGTGCCAGCAGCCATAAACAGGGAGGGGATTACGAGCAGTACTTC. Translated: CASSHKQGGDYEQYF.

About this clone itself: The junction differs from germline at one of its ends, possibly a read error. The chain has TRBV6-1 and TRBJ2-7, with 7 bases aligning to TRBD1. Germline assignment: CDR1 MNHNS and CDR2 SASEGT. The CDR3 runs 15 residues. The CDR3 region has the DNA TGTGCCAGCAGCGAAGAACAGGGGACCGGCTACGAGCAGTACTTC. Translating gives CASSEEQGTGYEQYF.

V is TRBV10-1 and J is TRBJ2-5; D gene uncertain. The CDR3 loop spans 10 amino acids. Germline-derived CDR1 and CDR2 are WNHNN and SYGVQD (reference sequence). The ends were cut back, 6 bases at V and 6 bases at J, with 5 bases in the middle. CDR3 sequence reads: CASSRQTQYF. The DNA of the CDR3 is TGCGCCAGCAGCCGCCAGACCCAGTACTTC.

The V call is TRBV5-1, the J call TRBJ1-3; 7 bases agree with TRBD1. The junction had 8 bases not matched to a gene; V was cut back by 5 bases and J by 3 bases. The CDR3 sequence is 15 residues long. The germline gives CDR1 SGHRS, CDR2 YFSETQ. CDR3 sequence (DNA): TGCGCCAGCAGTCATAATACAGGGGTTGGAAACACCATATATTTT. It is translated as CASSHNTGVGNTIYF.

The V and J genes are TRBV7-9 and TRBJ1-2; 8 bases match TRBD1. CDR1 and CDR2 (germline): SEHNR, FQNEAQ (reference sequence). Trimming removed 2 bases from V and 6 bases from J; junction bases left unmatched: 14. The CDR3 sequence is 17 residues long. The CDR3 loop is CASSLLAGGLGPHGYTF. In DNA, the CDR3 is TGTGCCAGCAGCTTACTAGCAGGGGGCTTAGGACCTCATGGCTACACCTTC.

The gene calls are TRBV5-1 and TRBJ2-1, with 7 bases identical to TRBD2. Losses at the gene ends were 0 bases for V and 3 bases for J; bases not matched to a gene: 6. The CDR3 covers 16 residues. The V gene's germline CDR1 is SGHRS and CDR2 YFSETQ. In DNA form, the CDR3 reads TGCGCCAGCAGCTTGGGGGCTAGCGGAAACTACAATGAGCAGTTCTTC. Its protein is CASSLGASGNYNEQFF.

The sample holds one count of this clone. This chain joins TRBV5-4 and TRBJ1-2; D is perhaps TRBD1 (6 bases). The germline V and J ends were trimmed by 5 bases and 4 bases, with 12 bases remaining between them. Germline loops: CDR1 SGHNT, CDR2 YYREEE (reference sequence). The CDR3 loop spans 13 amino acids. Here the CDR3 DNA reads TGTGCCAGCAGGACCGGACAGCTCTATGGCTACACCTTC. The encoded protein is CASRTGQLYGYTF.